Below, one T cell receptor beta chain is given with its context. Within the sample, other DNA sequences also encode this same CDR3. The data originate from a study of shared clonotypes between healthy human individuals. Positively selected for CCR7, the CD45RO-negative cells used as naive CD8 cells excluded terminally differentiated effector memory CD45RA+ cells. CDR3 length equals 15 residues. CDR1 and CDR2 (germline): SEHNR, FQNEAQ (reference sequence). V gave up 5 bases and J gave up 1 base; unmatched junction bases: 7. Repertoires were generated with immunoSEQ multiplex PCR, while TCRdb's copy carries only in-frame clones and drops some. Among about 2 million clones listed, approximately 94% were seen once.

Sequencing was done on a sample of naive CD8+ T cells sorted from blood. This TCR was recovered from a man younger than 35 in good health. The gene calls are TRBV7-9 and TRBJ2-7; TRBD1 matches 8 bases. The CDR3 loop is CASSPGQAASYEQYF. The CDR3 coding sequence is TGTGCCAGCAGCCCGGGACAGGCCGCGTCCTACGAGCAGTACTTC. The full variable domain, its missing parts supplied by reference TRBV7-9 and TRBJ2-7, is DTGVSQNPRHKITKRGQNVTFRCDPISEHNRLYWYRQTLGQGPEFLTYFQNEAQLEKSRLLSDRFSAERPKGSFSTLEIQRTEQGDSAMYLCASSPGQAASYEQYFGPGTRLTVT.